These T cell receptor beta chains were read from a single sample in a study of neurological immune-mediated disorders. TCRdb fed the 5' RACE reads into MiXCR, producing one record per CDR3 protein. This sample has 70,000 or so distinct CDR3 sequences, with 2.5% to 4% found just once. Sequenced: PBMCs. These receptors were collected from a woman in her forties or fifties with multiple sclerosis. Both conserved end residues are part of each CDR3. The D gene is left open where the match is weak. Clone size is given for some rows only: seen once, a few or many times, or a class if the clone is expanded.

j_gene | v_gene | abundance | d_gene | CDR3nt | CDR3aa
TRBJ2-7 | TRBV5-1 | many | TRBD1 | TGCGCCAGCAGCCGGGACAGCCAACTCTACGAGCAGTACTTC | CASSRDSQLYEQYF
TRBJ2-3 | TRBV9 | many | NA | TGTGCCAGCAGCGTACAGCTACGGGGTGGCACAGATACGCAGTATTTT | CASSVQLRGGTDTQYF
TRBJ2-1 | TRBV20-1 | many | NA | TGCAGTGCTAGCCGCGGGACAGGGATCGTAGTAGTAGCGGGGGATGAGCAGTTCTTC | CSASRGTGIVVVAGDEQFF
TRBJ1-1 | TRBV7-7 | many | TRBD1 | TGTGCCAGCAGCCCCTGGGACAGGGGCACTGAAGCTTTCTTT | CASSPWDRGTEAFF
TRBJ2-3 | TRBV10-3 | NA | NA | TGTGCCATCAGTGATCGGGGGATTCATCCTTCTTTCACAGATACACAGTATTTT | CAISDRGIHPSFTDTQYF
TRBJ1-1 | TRBV20-1 | many | NA | TGCAGTGCTAGAGGAATGATGAACACTGAAGCTTTCTTT | CSARGMMNTEAFF
TRBJ1-2 | TRBV28 | many | NA | TGTGCCAGCAGTGAAACAGGGCGGCGTGGCTATGGCTACACCTTC | CASSETGRRGYGYTF
TRBJ1-1 | TRBV12-3/TRBV12-4 | many | TRBD1 | TGTGCCAGCGCCCAGGGGGCAGCGAACACTGAAGCTTTCTTT | CASAQGAANTEAFF
TRBJ2-1 | TRBV5-1 | many | TRBD1 | TGCGCCAGCAGCACGGGACAGAGGTACAATGAGCAGTTCTTC | CASSTGQRYNEQFF
TRBJ2-7 | TRBV19 | many | NA | TGTGCCAGTTCGGCTAGCTCCTACGAGCAGTACTTC | CASSASSYEQYF
TRBJ2-1 | TRBV28 | many | NA | TGTGCCAGCAGGGCCAGGACTCGGCAGTTCTTC | CASRARTRQFF
TRBJ2-7 | TRBV4-3 | many | NA | TGCGCCAGCAGCCAAGAGAGAATAGGTTGGAGCGAGCAGTACTTC | CASSQERIGWSEQYF
TRBJ2-7 | TRBV20-1 | many | TRBD1 | TGCAGTGCTAGAGATATGAGGGGGCAGCAGTACTTC | CSARDMRGQQYF
TRBJ1-1 | TRBV5-1 | many | NA | TGCGCCAGCACCAGGAGGGGCGGCGACGCTGAAGCTTTCTTT | CASTRRGGDAEAFF
TRBJ2-7 | TRBV5-6 | many | TRBD1 | TGTGCCAGCAGCGCACCGGGACAGGGGGCTGGCGACGAGCAGTACTTC | CASSAPGQGAGDEQYF
TRBJ1-3 | TRBV5-1 | many | NA | TGCGCCAGCAGCTTGGATATTCCGAGCTCTGGAAACACCATATATTTT | CASSLDIPSSGNTIYF
TRBJ2-2 | TRBV7-9 | many | NA | TGTGCCAGCAGCCCCATCGAGACTCTCTCGAACACCGGGGAGCTGTTTTTT | CASSPIETLSNTGELFF
TRBJ1-1 | TRBV9 | many | NA | TGTGCCAGCAGCGTATTTGGGTCCACTGAAGCTTTCTTT | CASSVFGSTEAFF
TRBJ2-4 | TRBV5-6 | many | NA | TGTGCCAGCAGCTTGTTAGACATTCAGTACTTC | CASSLLDIQYF
TRBJ2-1 | TRBV7-9 | many | NA | TGTGCCAGCAGCTTAGCGGCCGGGCCCGAGCAGTTCTTC | CASSLAAGPEQFF
TRBJ1-4 | TRBV7-2 | many | NA | TGTGCCAGCAGTCTCCAGGGTATTAGTGAAAAACTGTTTTTT | CASSLQGISEKLFF
TRBJ2-1 | TRBV5-5 | many | NA | TGTGCCAGCAGCTTGGCGGACGGCCGGGGCAATGAGCAGTTCTTC | CASSLADGRGNEQFF
TRBJ2-1 | TRBV18 | many | NA | TGTGCCAGCTCAGGAGGACACAATGAGCAGTTCTTC | CASSGGHNEQFF
TRBJ2-7 | TRBV4-1 | NA | NA | TGCGCCAGCAGCCAAGATATACTTAGATCCTACGAGCAGTACTTC | CASSQDILRSYEQYF
TRBJ2-6 | TRBV9 | many | TRBD1 | TGTGCCAGCAGCGGGGACAGTTCTGGGGCCAACGTCCTGACTTTC | CASSGDSSGANVLTF
TRBJ2-1 | TRBV4-3 | many | TRBD1 | TGCGCCAGCAGCCGGGACAGGGACTACAATGAGCAGTTCTTC | CASSRDRDYNEQFF
TRBJ2-7 | TRBV20-1 | many | NA | TGCAGTGCGGGGGCACGACCGGATCGCACGAGGCTCTACGAGCAGTACTTC | CSAGARPDRTRLYEQYF
TRBJ2-3 | TRBV18 | many | TRBD2 | TGTGCCAGCTCACCCCCGGGACTAGGCACAGATACGCAGTATTTT | CASSPPGLGTDTQYF
TRBJ2-3 | TRBV20-1 | many | NA | TGCAGTGCTAGAGATCATGAGGGCATTAGCACAGATACGCAGTATTTT | CSARDHEGISTDTQYF
TRBJ1-1 | TRBV29-1 | many | NA | TGCAGCGCCCAAAGTGGGGGCTCGGGCACTGAAGCTTTCTTT | CSAQSGGSGTEAFF
TRBJ2-1 | TRBV5-1 | many | TRBD1 | TGCGCCAGCAGCCCAAGGGACAGGGTACGGCAGTTCTTC | CASSPRDRVRQFF
TRBJ2-7 | TRBV27 | many | NA | TGTGCCAGCAGCTCTTCTGACAGGTTCTCCTACGAGCAGTACTTC | CASSSSDRFSYEQYF
TRBJ2-1 | TRBV6-6 | many | NA | TGTGCCAGCAGTTATCCCACCGGGAGAGGTTACAATGAGCAGTTCTTC | CASSYPTGRGYNEQFF
TRBJ2-7 | TRBV20-1 | many | NA | TGCAGTGCTAGGACTAGTGAGTACGAGCAGTACTTC | CSARTSEYEQYF
TRBJ2-3 | TRBV7-2 | many | TRBD2 | TGTGCCAGCGTCCCGGGACTATACACAGATACGCAGTATTTT | CASVPGLYTDTQYF
TRBJ1-2 | TRBV3-1 | many | NA | TGTGCCAGCAGCCAAGAGGGGAGGTACGGCTACACCTTC | CASSQEGRYGYTF
TRBJ2-3 | TRBV23-1 | many | NA | TGCGCCAGCAGTCTACCCTCTGAGGGACTCACAGATACGCAGTATTTT | CASSLPSEGLTDTQYF
TRBJ2-3 | TRBV20-1 | many | TRBD2 | TGCAGTGCTAGAGATCAGGGGACTAGCGGGGGAGATACGCAGTATTTT | CSARDQGTSGGDTQYF
TRBJ2-5 | TRBV5-1 | many | NA | TGCGCCAGCAGCTTACGGGTTCAGTCCAAGACCCAGTACTTC | CASSLRVQSKTQYF
TRBJ2-6 | TRBV20-1 | many | TRBD1 | TGCAGTGCTCCTAATCCAGGGGGCGCCTACTCTGGGGCCAACGTCCTGACTTTC | CSAPNPGGAYSGANVLTF
TRBJ1-5 | TRBV27 | NA | NA | TGTGCCAGCAGTCGACAAGGGAATCAGCCCCAGCATTTT | CASSRQGNQPQHF
TRBJ2-2 | TRBV20-1 | many | TRBD2 | TGCAGTGCTTCCCTTGATGGCGGGGGGGGAAGGAACACCGGGGAGCTGTTTTTT | CSASLDGGGGRNTGELFF
TRBJ2-7 | TRBV20-1 | many | NA | TGCAGTGCACCCGGGAGTACGGTCTACGAGCAGTACTTC | CSAPGSTVYEQYF
TRBJ2-1 | TRBV28 | many | TRBD2 | TGTGCCAGCAGGGCCGGTGGGGGGGGGGAGCAGTTCTTC | CASRAGGGGEQFF
TRBJ1-1 | TRBV3-1 | many | NA | TGTGCCAGCAGCCAAGGGAACACTGAAGCTTTCTTT | CASSQGNTEAFF
TRBJ1-2 | TRBV20-1 | many | NA | TGCAGTGCTATCCGGGATTATGGCTACACCTTC | CSAIRDYGYTF
TRBJ2-5 | TRBV5-6 | many | NA | TGTGCCAGCAGCTCCGACAGGCAAGAGACCCAGTACTTC | CASSSDRQETQYF
TRBJ1-6 | TRBV7-2 | many | TRBD1 | TGTGCCAGCAGCTTAGCGGACAGGGGGAGATCACCCCTCCACTTT | CASSLADRGRSPLHF
TRBJ2-1 | TRBV29-1 | many | NA | TGCAGCGTTGGAGGGGGAGTAATGTACAATGAGCAGTTCTTC | CSVGGGVMYNEQFF
TRBJ2-5 | TRBV11-3 | few | NA | TGTGCCAGCAGCTTAGCAGGGTCAGAGACCCAGTACTTC | CASSLAGSETQYF
TRBJ2-5 | TRBV12-3/TRBV12-4 | many | TRBD1 | TGTGCCAGCAGTTTCTACGGGACAGAAGAGACCCAGTACTTC | CASSFYGTEETQYF
TRBJ1-1 | TRBV5-1 | many | NA | TGCGCCAGCAGCTTGGAACGGATTAACACTGAAGCTTTCTTT | CASSLERINTEAFF
TRBJ2-3 | TRBV15 | NA | TRBD1 | TGTGCCACCAGCGCAACGGGACAGGGTAGAGATACGCAGTATTTT | CATSATGQGRDTQYF
TRBJ2-3 | TRBV15 | many | NA | TGTGCCACCAGCAGAGATCATAGCGGAACTAGCACAGATACGCAGTATTTT | CATSRDHSGTSTDTQYF
TRBJ1-1 | TRBV20-1 | many | NA | TGCAGTGCTAGAGATGACCCTTACACTGAAGCTTTCTTT | CSARDDPYTEAFF
TRBJ2-3 | TRBV5-1 | many | NA | TGCGCCAGCAGCTTGGGTCCTAGCGATCAGTATTTT | CASSLGPSDQYF
TRBJ2-1 | TRBV7-3 | many | TRBD2 | TGTGCCAGCAGCGCGCATGGACTAGCGGGAGGAGATAACTACAATGAGCAGTTCTTC | CASSAHGLAGGDNYNEQFF
TRBJ2-7 | TRBV7-2 | many | NA | TGTGCCAGCAGCTCTGCCCCCTACGAGCAGTACTTC | CASSSAPYEQYF